The 22 T cell receptor beta chains given below trace back to one sample, sequenced in a study of cytomegalovirus exposure and HLA in healthy donors. Sequenced by immunoSEQ multiplex PCR; TCRdb stores in-frame clones only, minus some. The sample has about 160,000 clones, 86% seen once. The sample taken for sequencing was PBMCs. The receptor set was obtained from a young woman in good health and CMV-seronegative.

The chain employs TRBV27 and TRBJ2-7; D is unclear. The CDR3 loop spans 14 amino acids. Germline CDR1 is MNHEY and CDR2 is SMNVEV (reference sequence). V lost 5 bases, J lost 0 bases, and 11 bases lay in between. CDR3 region: CASSPLGPSYEQYF. The CDR3 nucleotides are TGTGCCAGCAGTCCACTTGGGCCCTCCTACGAGCAGTACTTC.

The chain joins TRBV18 to TRBJ2-5; D might be TRBD1 (6 bases). Trimming took 5 bases from V and 7 from J, leaving 14 bases between them. The CDR3 spans 13 residues. CDR1 KGHSH and CDR2 LQKENI come from the germline V gene. The CDR3 region is CASSTPTGPTQYF. CDR3 coding DNA: TGTGCCAGCTCAACTCCGACAGGCCCGACCCAGTACTTC.

The chain joins TRBV14 to TRBJ1-4, with D hard to call. Trimming removed 1 base from V and 8 bases from J, with 8 bases in between. The CDR3 sequence is 13 residues long. The germline V gene encodes CDR1 SGHDN and CDR2 FVKESK. The CDR3 sequence is CASSQVRGEKLFF. The CDR3, as DNA: TGTGCCAGCAGCCAAGTGCGGGGAGAAAAACTGTTTTTT.

This chain connects TRBV6-1 to TRBJ1-2; D unclear. The V end lost 1 base, the J end lost 6 bases, and 24 bases lay between the germline ends. The germline gives CDR1 MNHNS, CDR2 SASEGT. The length of the CDR3 is 18 residues. The CDR3 loop reads CASSEGFDRGWEFDGYTF. The CDR3 DNA reads TGTGCCAGCAGTGAAGGGTTCGATCGAGGGTGGGAATTTGATGGCTACACCTTC.

J is TRBJ2-2 and V is TRBV7-9; D is unresolved. This CDR3 spans 12 amino acids. Trimming took off 5 bases at V and 7 bases at J, with 8 bases between the two ends. CDR1 and CDR2 from the germline V gene are SEHNR and FQNEAQ (reference sequence). The CDR3 DNA reads TGTGCCAGCAGCCCCCGGTTCGGGGAGCTGTTTTTT. Protein: CASSPRFGELFF. Full variable domain (outside the CDR3, taken from reference TRBV7-9 and TRBJ2-2): DTGVSQNPRHKITKRGQNVTFRCDPISEHNRLYWYRQTLGQGPEFLTYFQNEAQLEKSRLLSDRFSAERPKGSFSTLEIQRTEQGDSAMYLCASSPRFGELFFGEGSRLTVL.

The chain recombines TRBV6-1 with TRBJ2-7, with TRBD1 matching 8 bases. Germline V gene lookup returns CDR1 MNHNS and CDR2 SASEGT. The CDR3 runs 15 residues. Germline trimming cut 4 bases from V and 3 bases from J; bases unmatched to any gene: 8. CDR3 in amino acids: CASSADLGQVYEQYF. The CDR3 DNA follows: TGTGCCAGCAGTGCCGACTTGGGACAGGTCTACGAGCAGTACTTC.

This chain joins TRBV27 and TRBJ2-3, with D possibly TRBD1 on 6 matching bases. V lost 3 bases and J lost 11, with 15 bases in between. CDR1 and CDR2 (germline): MNHEY, SMNVEV (reference sequence). The CDR3 contains 13 residues. CDR3 nucleotides: TGTGCCAGCAGTTTGAGCCAGGGGCAGAGGCAGTATTTT. Residues: CASSLSQGQRQYF.

The V call is TRBV27, the J call TRBJ2-7; 12 nucleotides align to TRBD2. In germline, CDR1 is MNHEY, CDR2 SMNVEV (reference sequence). V dropped 4 bases and J dropped 0; count of bases not matched to a gene: 13. The CDR3 covers 19 residues. In DNA, the CDR3 is TGTGCCAGCAGTTACAGACTAGCGGGGGCCGAGGGGGTCTCCTACGAGCAGTACTTC. Translation gives CASSYRLAGAEGVSYEQYF.

V and J are TRBV18 and TRBJ1-2; tentatively, D is TRBD1 (5 bases). In germline, CDR1 is KGHSH, CDR2 LQKENI. The CDR3 runs 14 residues. Trimming removed 3 bases from V and 3 bases from J, with 11 bases in between. CDR3 sequence (DNA): TGTGCCAGCTCACCCTCCAGGGCCTACTATGGCTACACCTTC. Translating it yields CASSPSRAYYGYTF.

The genes are TRBV9 and TRBJ2-3, with 9 bases that match TRBD1. The CDR3 spans 17 residues. The V segment lost 3 bases and the J segment 2 bases; nucleotides outside the gene matches: 10. Germline CDR1 reads SGDLS; CDR2 reads YYNGEE. The CDR3 DNA reads as TGTGCCAGCAGCGGCAAGATACAGGGGGCCGCCACAGATACGCAGTATTTT. Translated: CASSGKIQGAATDTQYF. Complete variable domain (other parts from reference TRBV9 and TRBJ2-3): DSGVTQTPKHLITATGQRVTLRCSPRSGDLSVYWYQQSLDQGLQFLIQYYNGEERAKGNILERFSAQQFPDLHSELNLSSLELGDSALYFCASSGKIQGAATDTQYFGPGTRLTVL.

This rearrangement joins TRBV10-2 to TRBJ2-3; D unresolved. V was clipped by 6 bases and J by 0 bases, with 13 bases between them. The germline V gene encodes CDR1 WSHSY and CDR2 SAAADI. The CDR3 covers 15 residues. The CDR3 DNA is TGCGCCAGCAGCCCCAACAGTATTAGCACAGATACGCAGTATTTT. It translates to CASSPNSISTDTQYF.

The gene calls are TRBV7-6 and TRBJ2-7; 7 bases agree with TRBD1. The junction had 19 bases not matched to a gene; V was cut back by 5 bases and J by 3 bases. Germline assignment: CDR1 SGHVS and CDR2 FNYEAQ. This CDR3 region has 18 residues. The CDR3 DNA reads as TGTGCCAGCAGCCCGGGACAGTTAAATGACTACTACTACTACGAGCAGTACTTC. This sequence encodes CASSPGQLNDYYYYEQYF.

The chain couples TRBV4-3 to TRBJ2-2; TRBD2 aligns across 7 bases. In germline, CDR1 is LGHNA, CDR2 YSLEER. CDR3 length equals 18 residues. V shed 4 bases and J 4 bases; nucleotides not matched to a gene: 15. CDR3: CASSPYTSANRGTGELFF. Written as DNA, the CDR3 is TGCGCCAGCAGCCCGTATACTAGCGCCAATCGAGGCACCGGGGAGCTGTTTTTT.

V and J are TRBV7-2 and TRBJ2-2; D is perhaps TRBD2 (5 bases). The V end was cut by 2 bases, the J end by 14 bases, with 18 bases between. The length of the CDR3 is 14 residues. Per the germline V gene, CDR1 is SGHTA and CDR2 is FQGNSA. CDR3 in DNA: TGTGCCAGCAGCTTACAAGGGAGAGATGGGCGTCTGTTTTTT. Translation: CASSLQGRDGRLFF.

The V and J genes are TRBV27 and TRBJ2-7; 7 positions agree with TRBD1. Per the germline V gene, CDR1 is MNHEY and CDR2 is SMNVEV (reference sequence). The CDR3 is 15 amino acids. V shed 5 bases and J 2 bases; nucleotides not matched to a gene: 9. In DNA, the CDR3 is TGTGCCAGCAGTAGCCGGGACAGAAACCCCTACGAGCAGTACTTC. This encodes CASSSRDRNPYEQYF.

This chain uses TRBV10-3 with TRBJ2-3, with TRBD2 matching 9 bases. V dropped 0 bases and J dropped 1; count of bases not matched to a gene: 2. Germline V CDR1 and CDR2: ENHRY, SYGVKD. The CDR3 totals 16 residues. The CDR3 here is CAISESTSGGTDTQYF. CDR3 DNA: TGTGCCATCAGTGAGTCGACTAGCGGAGGCACAGATACGCAGTATTTT.

The chain couples TRBV9 to TRBJ2-3; 12 nucleotides line up with TRBD2. Trimming took 3 bases from V and 1 from J; bases not matched to a gene: 3. The V gene's germline CDR1 is SGDLS and CDR2 YYNGEE. The length of the CDR3 is 16 residues. The CDR3 nucleotides read TGTGCCAGCAGCGCGCTAGCGGGAGGGGGCACAGATACGCAGTATTTT. This encodes CASSALAGGGTDTQYF. Filled out from reference TRBV9 and TRBJ2-3, the complete variable domain reads DSGVTQTPKHLITATGQRVTLRCSPRSGDLSVYWYQQSLDQGLQFLIQYYNGEERAKGNILERFSAQQFPDLHSELNLSSLELGDSALYFCASSALAGGGTDTQYFGPGTRLTVL.

The chain carries TRBV30 and TRBJ2-5, with 7 bases fitting TRBD2. The germline gives CDR1 GTSNPN, CDR2 SVGIG (reference sequence). This CDR3 has 13 amino acids. Unmatched junction bases numbered 1, after V lost 0 bases and J lost 3 bases. The DNA of the CDR3 is TGTGCCTGGAGTGTTGGGGGGGAAGAGACCCAGTACTTC. Amino acid sequence: CAWSVGGEETQYF.

V and J are TRBV4-1 and TRBJ1-4, with D perhaps TRBD1 (6 bases). CDR1 is MGHRA and CDR2 is YSYEKL in the germline V gene. The length of the CDR3 is 15 residues. Trimming removed 1 base from V and 8 bases from J, with 14 bases in between. CDR3 protein: CASSQGDGRGEKLFF. DNA of the CDR3: TGCGCCAGCAGCCAAGGGGACGGAAGGGGGGAAAAACTGTTTTTT.

The genes are TRBV4-3 and TRBJ2-1; 7 nucleotides align to TRBD1. The J segment lost 8 bases and the V segment lost 2 bases, leaving 18 bases of the junction unmatched. This CDR3 is built from 18 residues. Germline values: CDR1 LGHNA, CDR2 YSLEER. CDR3 protein: CASSQTETGAGPRYEQFF. The CDR3 DNA follows: TGCGCCAGCAGCCAAACCGAAACAGGGGCAGGGCCGAGGTATGAGCAGTTCTTC.

Comments on this clone: The same CDR3 also results from other DNA sequences found in this sample. The chain carries TRBV9 and TRBJ2-1, with D possibly matching TRBD2 (6 bases). This CDR3 spans 14 amino acids. V shed 2 bases and J shed 4 bases, with 10 bases lying between them. CDR1 SGDLS and CDR2 YYNGEE come from the germline V gene. The CDR3 DNA reads TGTGCCAGCAGCGTCGGGGGACTGTACAATGAGCAGTTCTTC. Translated: CASSVGGLYNEQFF.

J is TRBJ1-2 and V is TRBV19, with D possibly TRBD1 on 5 matching bases. Germline-derived CDR1 and CDR2 are LNHDA and SQIVND (reference sequence). CDR3 length: 15 residues. Trimming removed 7 bases from V and 0 bases from J, with 15 bases in between. CDR3 in DNA: TGTGCCAGTACCGTCGACAGTAAAGCTAACTATGGCTACACCTTC. Translating gives CASTVDSKANYGYTF.